A single sample is the source of the 13 T cell receptor beta chains below, sequenced in a study of post-analysis software for immune sequencing data. Study observations and caveats: Controls showed lower frequencies than patients for five or six TRBV segments, and TRBV5-6, TRBV5-1 and TRBV20-1 were among these.

Prepared TCR beta cDNA libraries contained unique molecular identifiers. TCRdb reprocessed the PCR reads with MiXCR, giving one entry per CDR3 protein. The sample holds roughly 870,000 distinct CDR3 sequences, around 53% seen once. What these receptors recognize is not known. Material for sequencing was blood. Source of these receptors: a girl aged 10-17 years with multiple sclerosis.

CDR3 sequence: CASSYSMGAGETQYF. CDR3 nucleotides: TGTGCCAGCAGTTACTCGATGGGGGCAGGAGAGACCCAGTACTTC. The chain carries TRBV6-5 and TRBJ2-5; D perhaps matches TRBD1 (6 bases). This CDR3 comprises 15 residues. Germline V lookup: CDR1 MNHEY, CDR2 SVGAGI. V was cut by 0 bases and J by 4 bases, with 12 bases left in between.

This clonotype turned up a few times. V gene TRBV3-1 combines with J gene TRBJ2-6; D may be TRBD2 (5 bases). The CDR3 has 16 amino acids. Germline assignment: CDR1 LGHDT and CDR2 YNNKEL (reference sequence). The V and J ends lost 0 bases and 4 bases respectively, with 10 bases between them. CDR3 in amino acids: CASSQDAGEGANVLTF. The CDR3 DNA reads as TGTGCCAGCAGCCAAGATGCCGGGGAAGGGGCCAACGTCCTGACTTTC.

The chain carries TRBV7-2 and TRBJ2-5, with 9 nucleotides matching TRBD2. The germline V gene encodes CDR1 SGHTA and CDR2 FQGNSA. The CDR3 loop spans 14 amino acids. V dropped 5 bases and J dropped 5; count of bases not matched to a gene: 6. CDR3 sequence: CASSAGTSYETQYF. Here the CDR3 DNA reads TGTGCCAGCAGCGCAGGGACTAGCTATGAGACCCAGTACTTC.

This clonotype was observed a handful of times. V usage is TRBV5-1 and J usage is TRBJ2-3; no firm D call. The CDR3 extends over 14 amino acids. Germline V lookup: CDR1 SGHRS, CDR2 YFSETQ. V lost 4 bases and J lost 1, with 10 bases in between. CDR3 residues: CASSLETRTDTQYF. DNA of the CDR3: TGCGCCAGCAGCCTCGAGACCCGCACAGATACGCAGTATTTT.

This clonotype was counted only a few times. V gene TRBV7-6 combines with J gene TRBJ1-5; D is unclear. This CDR3 is 13 amino acids long. The germline V gene encodes CDR1 SGHVS and CDR2 FNYEAQ. Trimming removed 2 bases at V and 6 bases at J, with 8 bases between. DNA of the CDR3: TGTGCCAGCAGCTTAAAGGGTGGTCAGCCCCAGCATTTT. Translating gives CASSLKGGQPQHF.

The chain has TRBV29-1 and TRBJ2-5, with a tentative D call TRBD2 (7 bases). Judging by the DNA end, TRBJ2-7 fits better; the J call may be wrong. The CDR3 is made up of 12 amino acids. Looked up from germline, CDR1 is SQVTM and CDR2 is ANQGSEA. CDR3 nucleotides: TGCAGCACACTGGGGGGGGCCAACGAGCAGTACTTC. It is translated as CSTLGGANEQYF.

This clonotype was counted only a few times. V and J are TRBV10-1 and TRBJ2-7; 12 positions match TRBD2. Unmatched junction bases numbered 7, after V lost 1 base and J lost 0 bases. CDR1 and CDR2 from the germline V gene are WNHNN and SYGVQD (reference sequence). The CDR3 spans 18 residues. CDR3 sequence (DNA): TGCGCCAGCAGTGAGTTTGGACTAGCGGGGAGGGACTCCTACGAGCAGTACTTC. Amino acid sequence: CASSEFGLAGRDSYEQYF.

This clonotype was detected a few times. CDR3 in amino acids: CASRLSLSTEQYF. DNA for the CDR3: TGTGCCAGCAGACTATCCCTCTCCACCGAGCAGTACTTC. The chain is built from TRBV12-3 or TRBV12-4 and TRBJ2-7; the D is unclear. Trimming shortened V by 6 bases and J by 6 bases, and 15 bases separated the two germline ends. CDR3 size: 13 residues.

The chain employs TRBV7-9 and TRBJ2-3; weak D call: TRBD2 (7 bases). Germline CDR1 reads SEHNR; CDR2 reads FQNEAQ (reference sequence). Trimming pared 5 bases from V and 0 bases from J, leaving 21 bases between. The CDR3 is 18 residues long. The CDR3 protein is CASSPWGLADTSTDTQYF. In nucleotides, the CDR3 is TGTGCCAGCAGCCCCTGGGGGCTAGCGGATACTAGCACAGATACGCAGTATTTT.

This clonotype was detected only a few times. The chain couples TRBV20-1 to TRBJ1-1, with D tentatively TRBD1 (6 bases). The CDR3 extends over 14 amino acids. V lost 4 bases to trimming and J lost 1 base, with 13 bases between them. The germline V gene has CDR1 DFQATT and CDR2 SNEGSKA (reference sequence). The CDR3 coding sequence is TGCAGTGCTATCCTGGGACACAAGAACACTGAAGCTTTCTTT. This translates into CSAILGHKNTEAFF.

The gene calls are TRBV6-1 and TRBJ2-7, with 10 bases matching TRBD2. From germline, CDR1 is MNHNS and CDR2 SASEGT. This CDR3 has 16 residues. After removal of 4 bases from V and 0 bases from J, the junction contained 6 bases not matched to a gene. CDR3 sequence: CASSGLAGDPSYEQYF. The CDR3 nucleotides read TGTGCCAGCAGTGGTCTAGCGGGAGACCCCTCCTACGAGCAGTACTTC.

The gene calls are TRBV28 and TRBJ2-3; D call uncertain. Trimming stripped 6 bases from V and 6 bases from J, with 10 bases between. Germline CDR1 reads MDHEN; CDR2 reads SYDVKM. This CDR3 has 12 amino acids. The chain's CDR3 is CASSPPIDTQYF. Written as DNA, the CDR3 is TGTGCCAGCAGCCCCCCTATCGATACGCAGTATTTT. Full variable domain (outside the CDR3, taken from reference TRBV28 and TRBJ2-3): DVKVTQSSRYLVKRTGEKVFLECVQDMDHENMFWYRQDPGLGLRLIYFSYDVKMKEKGDIPEGYSVSREKKERFSLILESASTNQTSMYLCASSPPIDTQYFGPGTRLTVL.

This clonotype has just a few counts. The chain carries TRBV6-6 and TRBJ2-5; 7 bases align to TRBD1. The DNA end is more similar to TRBJ2-7, so the J call may be wrong. Germline lookup yields CDR1 MNHNY and CDR2 SVGAGI (reference sequence). The CDR3 runs 14 residues. CDR3 region: CASSHQTGSGEQYF. CDR3 bases: TGTGCCAGCAGTCACCAGACAGGGAGCGGCGAGCAGTACTTC.